This T cell receptor (beta chain) appears in the sequencing data of a study of tumor and adjacent non-tumor tissue in lung cancer. The CDR3 length is 17 residues. Germline assignment: CDR1 SGHAT and CDR2 FQNNGV. Comments on this clonotype: The junction departs from germline at one end; a sequencing error may be responsible.

The template was RNA from unsorted bulk tissue. The normal lung tissue was taken more than 3 cm from the tumor edge. Chemotherapy-naive patients with new lung cancer underwent thoracic surgery in China, August–November 2014. The library came from three nested PCR rounds adapted from ARM-PCR protocols. Via MiXCR, TCRdb re-called the multiplex PCR reads, giving one row per CDR3 protein. The sample lists around 76,000 distinct CDR3 sequences, 76% seen once, with almost 40% in the top ten. The sequence derives from a man between 65 and 80 years old with non-small cell lung cancer. Material: distant non-tumor lung tissue. The chain links TRBV11-2 to TRBJ1-1; tentative D call: TRBD1 (6 bases). The CDR3 loop is CASSLRGRDKWNTEASF. The CDR3 DNA reads TGTGCCAGCAGTTTACGGGGGAGGGACAAGTGGAACACTGAAGCTTCCTTT.